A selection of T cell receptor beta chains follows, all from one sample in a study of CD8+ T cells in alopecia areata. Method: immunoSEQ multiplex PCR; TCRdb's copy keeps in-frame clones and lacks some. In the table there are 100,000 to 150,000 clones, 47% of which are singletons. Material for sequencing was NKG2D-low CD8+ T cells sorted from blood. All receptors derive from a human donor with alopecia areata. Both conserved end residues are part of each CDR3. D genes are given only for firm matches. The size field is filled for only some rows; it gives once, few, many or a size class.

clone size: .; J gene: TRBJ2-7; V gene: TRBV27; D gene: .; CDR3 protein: CASSLYEQYF; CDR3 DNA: TGTGCCAGCAGTTTATACGAGCAGTACTTC
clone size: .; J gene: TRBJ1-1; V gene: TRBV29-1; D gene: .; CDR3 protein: CSSYGEGGTEAFF; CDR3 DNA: TGCAGTTCCTACGGGGAGGGTGGAACTGAAGCTTTCTTT
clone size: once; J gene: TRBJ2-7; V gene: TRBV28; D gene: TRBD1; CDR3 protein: CASSLRGRGPHEQYF; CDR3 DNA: TGTGCCAGCAGTTTAAGGGGCAGGGGGCCCCACGAGCAGTACTTC
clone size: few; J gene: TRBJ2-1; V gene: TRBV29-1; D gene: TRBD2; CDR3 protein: CSVEGGSNYNEQFF; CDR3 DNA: TGCAGCGTTGAAGGCGGGAGTAACTACAATGAGCAGTTCTTC
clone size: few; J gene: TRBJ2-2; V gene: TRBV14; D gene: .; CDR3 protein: CASRSGLSNTGELFF; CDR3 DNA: TGTGCCAGCAGGTCGGGACTTTCGAACACCGGGGAGCTGTTTTTT
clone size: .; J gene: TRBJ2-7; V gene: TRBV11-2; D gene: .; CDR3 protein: CASSPPLGTSSYEQYF; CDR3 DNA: TGTGCCAGCAGCCCTCCTTTGGGGACATCGAGCTACGAGCAGTACTTC
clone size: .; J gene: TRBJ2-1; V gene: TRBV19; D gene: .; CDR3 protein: CASQQVPYDEQFF; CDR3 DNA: TGTGCCAGCCAACAGGTACCTTACGATGAGCAGTTCTTC
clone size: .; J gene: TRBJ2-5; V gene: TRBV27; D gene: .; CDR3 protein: CASQGATETQYF; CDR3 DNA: TGTGCCAGTCAAGGGGCCACGGAGACCCAGTACTTC
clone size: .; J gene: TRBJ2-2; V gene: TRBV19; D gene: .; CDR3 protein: CASRTSNTGELFF; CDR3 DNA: TGTGCCAGTAGGACTTCGAACACCGGGGAGCTGTTTTTT
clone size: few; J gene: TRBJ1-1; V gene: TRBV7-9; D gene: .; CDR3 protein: CASSLGTEAFF; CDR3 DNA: TGTGCCAGCAGCTTAGGAACTGAAGCTTTCTTT
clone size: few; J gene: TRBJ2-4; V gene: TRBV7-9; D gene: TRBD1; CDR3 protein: CATETGDIQYF; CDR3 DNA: TGTGCCACAGAAACAGGGGACATTCAGTACTTC
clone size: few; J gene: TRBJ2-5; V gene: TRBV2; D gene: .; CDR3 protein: CASSENPPVTQETQYF; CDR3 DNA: TGTGCCAGCAGTGAAAATCCCCCAGTTACGCAAGAGACCCAGTACTTC
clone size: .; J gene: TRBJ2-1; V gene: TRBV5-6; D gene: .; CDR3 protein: CANLLWHINEQFF; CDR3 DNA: TGTGCCAACCTATTATGGCACATCAATGAGCAGTTCTTC
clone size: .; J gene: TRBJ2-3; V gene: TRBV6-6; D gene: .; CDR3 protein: CASSLDTQYF; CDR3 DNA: TGTGCCAGCAGTCTCGATACGCAGTATTTT
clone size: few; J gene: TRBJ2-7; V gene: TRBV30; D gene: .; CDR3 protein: CAWNTGGTYEQYF; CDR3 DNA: TGTGCCTGGAATACAGGCGGCACCTACGAGCAGTACTTC
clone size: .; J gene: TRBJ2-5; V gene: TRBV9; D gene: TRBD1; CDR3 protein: CASSVAGTTGGETQYF; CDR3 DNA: TGTGCCAGCAGCGTAGCAGGGACCACAGGGGGAGAGACCCAGTACTTC
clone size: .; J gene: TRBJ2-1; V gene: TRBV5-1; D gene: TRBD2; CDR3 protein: CASSSGLAGPEQFF; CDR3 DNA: TGCGCCAGCAGCTCGGGACTAGCGGGGCCTGAGCAGTTCTTC
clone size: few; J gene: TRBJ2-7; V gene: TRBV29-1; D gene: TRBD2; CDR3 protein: CSAGLDDEQYF; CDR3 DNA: TGCAGCGCCGGACTAGACGACGAGCAGTACTTC
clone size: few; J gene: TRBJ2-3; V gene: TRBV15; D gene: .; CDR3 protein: CASGRGSDTQYF; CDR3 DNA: TGTGCCAGTGGCCGGGGGTCAGATACGCAGTATTTT
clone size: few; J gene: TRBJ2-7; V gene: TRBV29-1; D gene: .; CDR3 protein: CSVEEGYEQYF; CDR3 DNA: TGCAGCGTTGAAGAGGGTTACGAGCAGTACTTC
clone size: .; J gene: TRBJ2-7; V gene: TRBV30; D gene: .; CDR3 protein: CAWSVQSTVGEQYF; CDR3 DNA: TGTGCCTGGAGTGTACAGTCGACTGTGGGGGAGCAGTACTTC
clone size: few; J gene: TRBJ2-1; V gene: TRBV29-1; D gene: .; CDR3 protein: CSVAVDNEQFF; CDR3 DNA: TGCAGCGTTGCGGTAGACAATGAGCAGTTCTTC
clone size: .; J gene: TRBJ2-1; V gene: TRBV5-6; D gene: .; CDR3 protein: CASSLAAQQFF; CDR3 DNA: TGTGCCAGCAGCTTGGCCGCTCAGCAGTTCTTC
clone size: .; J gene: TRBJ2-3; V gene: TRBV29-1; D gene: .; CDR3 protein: CSVDLGQNTDTQYF; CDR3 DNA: TGCAGCGTTGATCTAGGACAGAACACAGATACGCAGTATTTT
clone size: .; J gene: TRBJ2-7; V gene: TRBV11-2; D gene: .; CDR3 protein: CASSLVGDSYEQYF; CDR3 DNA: TGTGCCAGCAGCTTAGTTGGGGACTCCTACGAGCAGTACTTC
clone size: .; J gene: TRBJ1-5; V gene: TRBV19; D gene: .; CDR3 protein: CASSIEGNQPQHF; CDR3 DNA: TGTGCCAGTAGTATTGAGGGAAATCAGCCCCAGCATTTT
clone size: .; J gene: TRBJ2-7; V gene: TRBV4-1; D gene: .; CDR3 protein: CASSQSAGDYEQYF; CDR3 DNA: TGCGCCAGCAGCCAATCCGCAGGGGACTACGAGCAGTACTTC
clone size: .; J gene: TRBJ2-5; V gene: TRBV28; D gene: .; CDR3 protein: CASSFPHSGLQETQYF; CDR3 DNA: TGTGCCAGCAGTTTTCCCCATAGCGGCTTACAAGAGACCCAGTACTTC
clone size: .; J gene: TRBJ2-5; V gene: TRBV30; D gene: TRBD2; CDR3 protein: CAWSVGTSSGETQYF; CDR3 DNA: TGTGCCTGGAGTGTCGGGACTAGTAGCGGGGAGACCCAGTACTTC
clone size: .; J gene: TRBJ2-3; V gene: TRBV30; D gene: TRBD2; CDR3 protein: CAWSEGASGTSDTQYF; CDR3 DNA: TGTGCCTGGAGTGAAGGGGCTAGCGGGACCTCAGATACGCAGTATTTT
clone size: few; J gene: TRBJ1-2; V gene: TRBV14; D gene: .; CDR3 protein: CASSQQNGYTF; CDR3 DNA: TGTGCCAGCAGCCAGCAGAACGGCTACACCTTC
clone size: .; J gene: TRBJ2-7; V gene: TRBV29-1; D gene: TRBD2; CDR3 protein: CSVGLADISYEQYF; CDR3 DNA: TGCAGCGTCGGACTAGCGGACATCTCCTACGAGCAGTACTTC
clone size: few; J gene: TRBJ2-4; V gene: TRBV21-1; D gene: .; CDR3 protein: CASSKGSGLAKNIQYF; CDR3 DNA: TGTGCCAGCAGCAAAGGGTCCGGGCTAGCCAAAAACATTCAGTACTTC
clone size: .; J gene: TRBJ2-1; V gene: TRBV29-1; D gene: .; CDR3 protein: CSGFRTSSYNEQFF; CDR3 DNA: TGCAGCGGTTTTAGGACGAGCTCCTACAATGAGCAGTTCTTC
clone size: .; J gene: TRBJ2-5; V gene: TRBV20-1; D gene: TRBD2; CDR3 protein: CSASGEGTQYF; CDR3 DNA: TGCAGTGCTAGCGGGGAGGGGACCCAGTACTTC
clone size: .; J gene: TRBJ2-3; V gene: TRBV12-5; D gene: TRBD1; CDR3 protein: CASGFDQGEDTQYF; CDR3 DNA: TGTGCTAGTGGTTTTGACCAGGGGGAGGATACGCAGTATTTT
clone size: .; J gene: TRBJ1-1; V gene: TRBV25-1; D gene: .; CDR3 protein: CASSDMGVYTEAFF; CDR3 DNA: TGTGCCAGCAGTGATATGGGGGTATACACTGAAGCTTTCTTT